The source of this T cell receptor beta chain is a study of CD8 T cells in Susac syndrome. Germline V lookup: CDR1 SGHRS, CDR2 YFSETQ. V was clipped by 4 bases and J by 6 bases, with 17 bases between them. There are 15 residues in the CDR3. cDNA came from about 0.46 to 1 ug RNA primed by random hexamers. TCRdb itself ran the immunoSEQ multiplex PCR reads through MiXCR, one entry per CDR3 protein. Of about 71,000 distinct CDR3 sequences listed, roughly 95% were seen once; the top ten hold 0.095% to 0.12%. The rearrangement joins TRBV5-1 to TRBJ1-5; weak D call: TRBD1 (6 bases). The material sequenced was CD4+ T cells from PBMCs. This TCR derives from a human donor with multiple sclerosis. DNA for the CDR3: TGCGCCAGCAGCCCTAGAGGGGGGGCAGGTCAGCCCCAGCATTTT. Translated, it gives CASSPRGGAGQPQHF.